This TCR beta chain was profiled in a study of T cells expressing NK-cell markers. Study-level results: A range of roughly 1.0-8% of CD8+ T cells consisted of dominant NKG2C+ clonotypes in six donors. Expanded NKG2C+ T cell clones had unclear HCMV specificity.

TCRdb re-called the 5' RACE reads; every CDR3 protein appears as one record, without DNA. The sample table includes 550,000 to 600,000 distinct CDR3 sequences. As regards this clonotype: Its antigen is not known.

This CDR3 is 15 amino acids long. Germline CDR1 and CDR2: MGHRA and YSYEKL. The sequence was collected from a man between 18 and 35 years old in good health. The sample taken for sequencing was blood T cells: a sorted CD56 or NKG2C T cell subset, CD4+ or CD8+ T cells, or bulk PBMC T cells (not recorded which). The V gene is TRBV4-1, the J gene TRBJ2-5; TCRdb reports TRBD2, a call that lacks DNA to check it against. Here the CDR3 reads CASSQVAGGLETQYF.